This TCR beta chain was recorded in a study of CD8+CD57+ T cells in acquired aplastic anemia. Genomic DNA, the template, was used for profiling of the TCR beta VDJ and CDR3. TCRdb re-called the reads with MiXCR, one entry per CDR3 protein. In the table there are under 250,000 distinct CDR3 sequences, about 62% of which are singletons. Trimming left V 0 bases short and J 5 bases short, with 4 bases between. Germline V lookup: CDR1 DFQATT, CDR2 SNEGSKA (reference sequence). This CDR3 has 11 amino acids. This clonotype was counted a few times. Its antigen is unidentified. Broader study findings: CD8+ Simpson's diversity showed no significant patient-control difference. Patients had around 28 CD8+ CDR3 sequences in common with controls (the shared set).

CD8+CD57+ cell expansion had been shown by flow cytometry in patients chosen for sequencing. Among the patients, none had received any therapy at the time of blood sampling. The chain employs TRBV20-1 and TRBJ2-5, with D unresolved. The source is a human donor with aplastic anemia. The sequenced material came from sorted CD4+, CD8+, or CD8+CD57+ T cells (not recorded which) from PBMCs. CDR3 nucleotide sequence: TGCAGTGCTAGAGATTGGGAGACCCAGTACTTC. It encodes CSARDWETQYF.